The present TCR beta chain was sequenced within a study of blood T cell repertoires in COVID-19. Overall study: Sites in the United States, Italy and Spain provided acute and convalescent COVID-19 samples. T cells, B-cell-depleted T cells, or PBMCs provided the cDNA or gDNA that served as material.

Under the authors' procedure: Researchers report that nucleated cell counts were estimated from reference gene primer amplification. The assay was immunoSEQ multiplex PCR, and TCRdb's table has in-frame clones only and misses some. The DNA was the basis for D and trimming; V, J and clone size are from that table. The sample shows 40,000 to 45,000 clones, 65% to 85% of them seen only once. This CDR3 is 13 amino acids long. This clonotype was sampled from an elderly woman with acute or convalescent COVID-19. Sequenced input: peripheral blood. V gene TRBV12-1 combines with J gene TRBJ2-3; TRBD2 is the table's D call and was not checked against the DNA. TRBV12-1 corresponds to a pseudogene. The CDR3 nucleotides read TGTGCCAGCAGCTTGGGACTAGACGTAGCGCAGTATTTT. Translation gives CASSLGLDVAQYF.